This entry features one T cell receptor beta chain sequence. Between the trimmed V and J ends, which lost 7 bases and 5 bases, there was a span of 16 bases. The CDR3 loop spans 14 amino acids. The source of the sample is a study of blood T cells in healthy people across ages. Together with a sample-barcoded 5' primer, a J-beta primer mix was included in a second PCR lasting roughly 7 to 11 cycles. TCRdb reprocessed the 5' RACE reads via MiXCR and lists one record per CDR3 protein. Of roughly 900,000 distinct CDR3 sequences detected, 45% to 50% appear once; the ten largest clones hold roughly 13%. Sequenced material: blood. The TCR originated in a man in his thirties or forties in good health. J is TRBJ2-3 and V is TRBV12-3 or TRBV12-4; D is perhaps TRBD1 or TRBD2 (7 bases each). CDR3 coding DNA: TGTGCCAGCACCCCAGGGGGAGGGGGAGATACGCAGTATTTT. It yields the protein CASTPGGGGDTQYF.